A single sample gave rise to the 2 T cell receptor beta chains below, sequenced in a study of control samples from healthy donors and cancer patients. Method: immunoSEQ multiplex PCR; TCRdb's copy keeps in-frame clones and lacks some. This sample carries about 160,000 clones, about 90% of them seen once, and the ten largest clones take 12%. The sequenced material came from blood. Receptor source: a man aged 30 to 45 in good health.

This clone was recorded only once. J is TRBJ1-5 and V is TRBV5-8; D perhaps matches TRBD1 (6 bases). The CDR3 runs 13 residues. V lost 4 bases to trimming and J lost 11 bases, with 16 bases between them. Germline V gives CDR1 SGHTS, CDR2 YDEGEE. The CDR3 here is CASSETRGATQHF. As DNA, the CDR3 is TGTGCCAGCAGCGAAACCCGGGGGGCGACCCAGCATTTT.

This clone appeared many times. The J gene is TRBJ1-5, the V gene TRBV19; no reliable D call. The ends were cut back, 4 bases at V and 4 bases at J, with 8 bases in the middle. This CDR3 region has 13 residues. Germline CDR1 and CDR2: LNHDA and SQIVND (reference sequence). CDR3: CASSRLPNQPQHF. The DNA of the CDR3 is TGTGCCAGTAGTAGGCTGCCAAATCAGCCCCAGCATTTT.